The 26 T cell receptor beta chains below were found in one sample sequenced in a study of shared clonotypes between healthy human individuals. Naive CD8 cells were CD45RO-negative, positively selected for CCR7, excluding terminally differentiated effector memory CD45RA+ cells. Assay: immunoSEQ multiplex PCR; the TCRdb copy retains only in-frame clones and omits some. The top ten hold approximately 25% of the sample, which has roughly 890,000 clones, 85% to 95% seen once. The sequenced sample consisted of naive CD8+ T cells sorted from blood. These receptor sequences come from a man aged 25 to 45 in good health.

Written as DNA, the CDR3 is TGCAGCGTTGAATTAGCGGGAGTCCCCTACAATGAGCAGTTCTTC. Amino acid sequence: CSVELAGVPYNEQFF. This rearrangement joins TRBV29-1 to TRBJ2-1, with 9 bases that match TRBD2. Per germline, CDR1 SQVTM and CDR2 ANQGSEA. This CDR3 is 15 amino acids long. After removal of 2 bases from V and 2 bases from J, the junction contained 4 bases not matched to a gene.

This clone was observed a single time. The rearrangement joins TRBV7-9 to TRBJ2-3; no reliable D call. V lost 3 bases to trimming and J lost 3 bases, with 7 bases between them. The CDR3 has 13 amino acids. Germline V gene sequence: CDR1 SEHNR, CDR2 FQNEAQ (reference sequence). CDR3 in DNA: TGTGCCAGCAGCTTCGAGGATACAGATACGCAGTATTTT. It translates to CASSFEDTDTQYF.

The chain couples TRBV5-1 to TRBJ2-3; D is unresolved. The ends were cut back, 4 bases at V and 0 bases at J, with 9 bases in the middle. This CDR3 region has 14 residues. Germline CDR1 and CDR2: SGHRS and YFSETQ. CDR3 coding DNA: TGCGCCAGCAGCACTTTGGACAGCACAGATACGCAGTATTTT. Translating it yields CASSTLDSTDTQYF.

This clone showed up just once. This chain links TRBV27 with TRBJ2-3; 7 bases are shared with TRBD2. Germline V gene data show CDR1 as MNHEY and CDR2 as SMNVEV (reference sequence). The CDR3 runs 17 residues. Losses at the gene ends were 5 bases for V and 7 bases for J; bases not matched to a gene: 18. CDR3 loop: CASSPTLRGGSLYTQYF. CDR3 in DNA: TGTGCCAGCAGTCCGACCCTGAGAGGCGGGAGTTTGTATACGCAGTATTTT.

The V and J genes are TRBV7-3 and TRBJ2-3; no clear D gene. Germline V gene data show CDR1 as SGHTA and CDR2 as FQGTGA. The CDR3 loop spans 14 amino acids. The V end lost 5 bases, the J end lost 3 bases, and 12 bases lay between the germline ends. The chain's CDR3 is CASSPTGGTDTQYF. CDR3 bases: TGTGCCAGCAGCCCGACTGGTGGGACAGATACGCAGTATTTT. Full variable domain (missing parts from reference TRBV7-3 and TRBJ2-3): GAGVSQTPSNKVTEKGKYVELRCDPISGHTALYWYRQSLGQGPEFLIYFQGTGAADDSGLPNDRFFAVRPEGSVSTLKIQRTERGDSAVYLCASSPTGGTDTQYFGPGTRLTVL.

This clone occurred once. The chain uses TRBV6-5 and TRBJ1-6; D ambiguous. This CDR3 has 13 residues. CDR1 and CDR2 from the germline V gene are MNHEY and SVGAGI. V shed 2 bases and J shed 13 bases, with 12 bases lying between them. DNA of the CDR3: TGTGCCAGCAGTTACGGACTGCTGACCCCCCTCCACTTT. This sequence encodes CASSYGLLTPLHF.

As DNA, the CDR3 is TGTGCCACCGACGCCGGGACAGGTGGATACGAGCAGTACTTC. Protein: CATDAGTGGYEQYF. The chain is built from TRBV28 and TRBJ2-7; the match to TRBD1 covers 8 bases. Germline-derived CDR1 and CDR2 are MDHEN and SYDVKM. The CDR3 sequence is 14 residues long. J gave up 4 bases and V 10 bases, and 12 bases lay outside the gene matches.

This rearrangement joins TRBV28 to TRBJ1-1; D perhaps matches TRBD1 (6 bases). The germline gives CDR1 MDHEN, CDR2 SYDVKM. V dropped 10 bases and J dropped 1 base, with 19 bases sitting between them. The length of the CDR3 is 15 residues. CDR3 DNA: TGTGCCACCGGGACAACTAGGCTCGCGAACACTGAAGCTTTCTTT. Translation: CATGTTRLANTEAFF.

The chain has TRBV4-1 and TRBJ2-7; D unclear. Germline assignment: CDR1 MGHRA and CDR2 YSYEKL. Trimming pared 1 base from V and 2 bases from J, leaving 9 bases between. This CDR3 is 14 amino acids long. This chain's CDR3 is CASSQAGRPYEQYF. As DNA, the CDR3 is TGCGCCAGCAGCCAAGCAGGACGGCCCTACGAGCAGTACTTC.

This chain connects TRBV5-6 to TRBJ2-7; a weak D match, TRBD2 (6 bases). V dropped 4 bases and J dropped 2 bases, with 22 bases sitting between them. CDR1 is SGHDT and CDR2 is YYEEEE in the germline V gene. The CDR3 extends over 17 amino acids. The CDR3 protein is CASSAGGTGGKPYEQYF. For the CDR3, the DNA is TGTGCCAGCAGCGCCGGAGGAACCGGGGGTAAACCCTACGAGCAGTACTTC.

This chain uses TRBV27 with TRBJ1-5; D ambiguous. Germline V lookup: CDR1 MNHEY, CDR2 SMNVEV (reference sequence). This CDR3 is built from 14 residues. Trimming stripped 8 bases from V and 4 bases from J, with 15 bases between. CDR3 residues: CASGRQDINQPQHF. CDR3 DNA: TGTGCCAGCGGGCGACAAGACATAAATCAGCCCCAGCATTTT.

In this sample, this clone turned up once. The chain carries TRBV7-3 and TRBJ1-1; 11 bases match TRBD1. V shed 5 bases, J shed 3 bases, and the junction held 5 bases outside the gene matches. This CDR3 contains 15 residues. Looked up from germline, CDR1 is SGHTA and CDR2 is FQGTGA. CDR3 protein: CASSRTGGLDTEAFF. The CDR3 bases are TGTGCCAGCAGCCGGACAGGGGGCTTGGACACTGAAGCTTTCTTT.

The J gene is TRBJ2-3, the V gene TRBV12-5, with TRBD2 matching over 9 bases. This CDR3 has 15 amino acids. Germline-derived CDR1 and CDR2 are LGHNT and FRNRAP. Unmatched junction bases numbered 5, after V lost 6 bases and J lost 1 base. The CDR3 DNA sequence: TGTGCTAGTGGAAGTAGCGGGAGCGGCACAGATACGCAGTATTTT. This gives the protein CASGSSGSGTDTQYF.

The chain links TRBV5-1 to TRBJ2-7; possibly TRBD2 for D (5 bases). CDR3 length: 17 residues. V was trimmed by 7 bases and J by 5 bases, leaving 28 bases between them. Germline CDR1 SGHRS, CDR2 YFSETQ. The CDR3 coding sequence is TGCGCCAGCCCGGCCATTGTTGCTACTAGTGTTCTTCACGAGCAGTACTTC. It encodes CASPAIVATSVLHEQYF.

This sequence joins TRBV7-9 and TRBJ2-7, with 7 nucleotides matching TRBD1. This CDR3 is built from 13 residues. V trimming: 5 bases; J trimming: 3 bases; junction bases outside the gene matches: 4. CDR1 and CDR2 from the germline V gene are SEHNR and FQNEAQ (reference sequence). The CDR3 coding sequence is TGTGCCAGCAGCGCCCGACAGGGCTACGAGCAGTACTTC. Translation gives CASSARQGYEQYF.

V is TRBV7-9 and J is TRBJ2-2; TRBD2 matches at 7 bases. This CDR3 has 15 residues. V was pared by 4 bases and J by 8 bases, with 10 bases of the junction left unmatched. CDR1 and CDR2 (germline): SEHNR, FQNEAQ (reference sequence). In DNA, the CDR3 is TGTGCCAGCAGCTCCCCCAAGGAGGGAGGGGGGGAGCTGTTTTTT. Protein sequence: CASSSPKEGGGELFF. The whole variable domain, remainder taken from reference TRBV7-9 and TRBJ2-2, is DTGVSQNPRHKITKRGQNVTFRCDPISEHNRLYWYRQTLGQGPEFLTYFQNEAQLEKSRLLSDRFSAERPKGSFSTLEIQRTEQGDSAMYLCASSSPKEGGGELFFGEGSRLTVL.

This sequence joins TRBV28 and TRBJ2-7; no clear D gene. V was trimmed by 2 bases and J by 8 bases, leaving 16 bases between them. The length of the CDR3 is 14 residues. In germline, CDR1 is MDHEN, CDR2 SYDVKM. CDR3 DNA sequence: TGTGCCAGCAGTTTAATTCGAGCTCCAGCGAAGCAGTACTTC. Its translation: CASSLIRAPAKQYF.

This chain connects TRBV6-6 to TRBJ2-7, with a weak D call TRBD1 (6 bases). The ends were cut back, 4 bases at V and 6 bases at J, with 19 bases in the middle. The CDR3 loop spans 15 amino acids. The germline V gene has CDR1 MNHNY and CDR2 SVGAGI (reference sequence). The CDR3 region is CASSWGTRTVSEQYF. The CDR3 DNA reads TGTGCCAGCAGTTGGGGCACCCGGACAGTTTCCGAGCAGTACTTC.

CDR3 residues: CASSETGGTEAFF. DNA of the CDR3: TGCGCCAGCAGCGAGACAGGGGGCACTGAAGCTTTCTTT. The V gene is TRBV5-1, the J gene TRBJ1-1, with 9 bases aligning to TRBD1. The CDR3 is 13 amino acids. Trimming cost V 4 bases and J 4 bases; bases outside gene matches: 2. Germline loops: CDR1 SGHRS, CDR2 YFSETQ.

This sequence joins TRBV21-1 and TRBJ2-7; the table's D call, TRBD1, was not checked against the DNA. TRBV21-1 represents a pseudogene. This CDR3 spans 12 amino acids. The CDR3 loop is CASIGDSFEQYF. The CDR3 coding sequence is TGTGCCAGCATCGGCGACAGTTTCGAGCAGTACTTC.

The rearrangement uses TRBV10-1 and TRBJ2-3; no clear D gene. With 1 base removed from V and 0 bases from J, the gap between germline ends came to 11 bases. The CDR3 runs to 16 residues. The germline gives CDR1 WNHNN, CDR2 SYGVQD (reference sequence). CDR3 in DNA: TGCGCCAGCAGTGAGTGGGATTCTTCTAGCACAGATACGCAGTATTTT. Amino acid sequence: CASSEWDSSSTDTQYF.

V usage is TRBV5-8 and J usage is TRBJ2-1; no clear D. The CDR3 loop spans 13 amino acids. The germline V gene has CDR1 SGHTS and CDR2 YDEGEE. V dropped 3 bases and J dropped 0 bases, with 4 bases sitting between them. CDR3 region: CASSSFSYNEQFF. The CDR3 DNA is TGTGCCAGCAGCTCCTTCTCCTACAATGAGCAGTTCTTC.

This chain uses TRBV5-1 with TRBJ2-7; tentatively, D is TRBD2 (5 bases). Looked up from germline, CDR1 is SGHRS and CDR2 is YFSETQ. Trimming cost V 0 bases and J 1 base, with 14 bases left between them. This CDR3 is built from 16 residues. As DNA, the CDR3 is TGCGCCAGCAGCTTGGAGGGTAGCGTCTCTTCCTACGAGCAGTACTTC. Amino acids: CASSLEGSVSSYEQYF.

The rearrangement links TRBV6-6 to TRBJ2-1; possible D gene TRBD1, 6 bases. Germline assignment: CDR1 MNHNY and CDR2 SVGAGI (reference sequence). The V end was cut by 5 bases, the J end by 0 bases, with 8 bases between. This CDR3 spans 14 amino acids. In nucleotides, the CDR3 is TGTGCCAGCAGTAAGGACAGCTCCTACAATGAGCAGTTCTTC. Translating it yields CASSKDSSYNEQFF.

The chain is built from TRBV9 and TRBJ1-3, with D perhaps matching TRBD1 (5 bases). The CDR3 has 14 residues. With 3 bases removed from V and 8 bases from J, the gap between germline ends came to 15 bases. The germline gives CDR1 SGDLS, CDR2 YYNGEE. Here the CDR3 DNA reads TGTGCCAGCAGCGCCGACAGTGCCATGGACACCATATATTTT. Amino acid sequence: CASSADSAMDTIYF. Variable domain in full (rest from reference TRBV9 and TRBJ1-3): DSGVTQTPKHLITATGQRVTLRCSPRSGDLSVYWYQQSLDQGLQFLIQYYNGEERAKGNILERFSAQQFPDLHSELNLSSLELGDSALYFCASSADSAMDTIYFGEGSWLTVV.

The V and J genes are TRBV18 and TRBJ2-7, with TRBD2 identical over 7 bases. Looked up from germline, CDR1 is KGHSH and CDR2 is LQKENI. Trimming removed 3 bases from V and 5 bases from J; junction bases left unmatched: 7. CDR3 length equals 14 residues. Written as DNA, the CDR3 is TGTGCCAGCTCACCGGAATTTGGGGGGGACGAGCAGTACTTC. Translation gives CASSPEFGGDEQYF.